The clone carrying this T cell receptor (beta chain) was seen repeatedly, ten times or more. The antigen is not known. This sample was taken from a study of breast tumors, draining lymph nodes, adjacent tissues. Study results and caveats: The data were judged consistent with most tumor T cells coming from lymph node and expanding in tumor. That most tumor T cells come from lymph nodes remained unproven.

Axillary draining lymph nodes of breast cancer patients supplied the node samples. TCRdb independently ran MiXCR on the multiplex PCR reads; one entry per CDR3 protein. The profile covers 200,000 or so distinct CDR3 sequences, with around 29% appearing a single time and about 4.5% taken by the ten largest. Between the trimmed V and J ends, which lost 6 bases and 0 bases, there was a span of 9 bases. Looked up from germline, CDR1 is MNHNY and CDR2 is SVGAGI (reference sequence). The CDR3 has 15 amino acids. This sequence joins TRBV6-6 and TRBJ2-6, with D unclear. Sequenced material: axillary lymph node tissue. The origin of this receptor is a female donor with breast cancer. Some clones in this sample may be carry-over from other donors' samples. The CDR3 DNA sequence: TGTGCCAGCAGATCCGGTGCCTCTGGGGCCAACGTCCTGACTTTC. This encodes CASRSGASGANVLTF.